This TCR beta chain stems from a study of early T cells in non-severe SARS-CoV-2 infection. TCRdb passed the 5' RACE reads through MiXCR, listing each CDR3 protein once. Among 97,000 or so distinct CDR3 sequences listed, roughly 13% were seen once. Many counts were recorded for this clonotype. Input material: whole blood. The clonotype was recovered from an adult who was a healthcare worker with PCR-confirmed SARS-CoV-2 infection or an uninfected control (not recorded which).

The CDR3 DNA reads TGTGCCAGCAGCGCGGTACCGGGACTAGGGGGAGAGCAGTTCTTC. Protein product: CASSAVPGLGGEQFF. V and J are TRBV7-8 and TRBJ2-1; 8 bases map to TRBD2. The V gene's germline CDR1 is SGHVS and CDR2 FQNEAQ. V dropped 5 bases and J dropped 10; count of bases not matched to a gene: 13. The CDR3 runs 15 residues.